Described below is a single TCR beta chain sequence and its context. The antigen remains undetermined. Production of TCR beta cDNA used 400 to 600 ng total RNA together with a constant-region primer. Generation of the TCR beta libraries relied on three nested multiplex PCR rounds using slightly modified ARM-PCR. With TRBV1-TRBV30 forward primers and a C-beta reverse primer, the first two PCR rounds were run for roughly 9 cycles each. TCRdb re-called the multiplex PCR reads with MiXCR, one entry per CDR3 protein. Among 200,000 or so distinct CDR3 sequences listed, less than 75% were seen once. Germline DNA was also extracted, while the blood RNA originated from unsorted whole blood. The data derive from a study of tumor-infiltrating lymphocytes in primary liver carcinoma. Study results and limitations: Whereas tumor region pairs overlapped more, tumor-adjacent and tumor-blood pairs overlapped less. Unsorted bulk sampling ruled out any CD4+ versus CD8+ repertoire comparison.

The V end lost 5 bases, the J end lost 3 bases, and 13 bases lay between the germline ends. CDR3 length equals 14 residues. In germline, CDR1 is LNHDA, CDR2 SQIVND (reference sequence). The receptor was isolated from a woman aged 60-70 years with primary liver carcinoma and hepatitis B virus infection. The sequenced sample was peripheral blood. The rearrangement links TRBV19 to TRBJ1-2; the D gene is possibly TRBD1 (6 bases). The CDR3 is CASSLHRDYYGYTF. In DNA, the CDR3 is TGTGCCAGTAGTCTCCACAGGGATTACTATGGCTACACCTTC.